This record covers a single TCR beta chain. Its antigen is unidentified. This entry comes from a study of stem cell transplantation in POMP-related autoinflammatory disease. Across the whole study: CD8+ T cells were low and CD4+ cells naive-skewed before transplant. DNA chimerism showed 100% graft donor engraftment of neutrophils and platelets through one year. General study results and limits: Across all analyzed T-cell subsets, patients with PRAID tended toward reduced diversity and increased clonality. In PRAID patients, the number of distinct TRB V-J gene pairings was restricted.

Per the germline V gene, CDR1 is LNHDA and CDR2 is SQIVND (reference sequence). Trimming shortened V by 8 bases and J by 0 bases, and 14 bases separated the two germline ends. This CDR3 region has 14 residues. Produced via immunoSEQ multiplex PCR; TCRdb's table is partial and in-frame only. The table shows approximately 65,000 clones, with under 95% occurring only once. The sequence came from a human patient with POMP-related autoinflammation and immune dysregulation (PRAID). Some T cells here may be from the graft donor. The sample in question was CD4+ T cells from PBMCs, obtained after stem cell transplantation. The chain uses TRBV19 and TRBJ2-7, with D tentatively TRBD1 (5 bases). CDR3: CASARQLNSYEQYF. In nucleotides, the CDR3 is TGTGCCAGTGCCCGACAGCTCAACTCCTACGAGCAGTACTTC.